The clone carrying this T cell receptor (beta chain) showed up just a few times. Trimming cost V 5 bases and J 6 bases, with 14 bases left between them. The CDR3 contains 15 residues. CDR1 is LNHDA, CDR2 SQIVND, per germline (reference sequence). Seattle patient enrollment occurred during active infection, with longitudinal follow-up thereafter. The data originate from a study of blood T cell repertoires in COVID-19. On the study more broadly: Spain, Italy and the United States supplied samples that represented acute and convalescent COVID-19. Sources were T cells, B-cell-depleted T cells, or PBMCs; the material itself was cDNA or gDNA.

In the original processing: Quantification of nucleated cells was approximated via reference gene primer amplification. TCRdb's table, derived via immunoSEQ multiplex PCR, lists solely in-frame clones and lacks some. The D gene and trimming were derived from the DNA, and the V and J assignments and clone size from that table. The sample includes about 12,000 clones, 65% to 80% of them seen just once. This receptor was identified in a man between 60 and 75 years old with COVID-19, enrolled during active disease. The sample comprised peripheral blood. The chain joins TRBV19 to TRBJ1-6; D is unclear. The CDR3 DNA reads as TGTGCCAGTAGTCCCTACTCGGGGTCTAATTCACCCCTCCACTTT. Protein: CASSPYSGSNSPLHF.